A single sample gave rise to the 23 T cell receptor beta chains below, sequenced in a study of T cells in women clearing cervical HPV infection. Libraries were prepared by immunoSEQ multiplex PCR; TCRdb keeps only in-frame clonotypes and omits some of them. This sample's clone table lists more than 30,000 clones. The sample was blood buffy coat. The origin of the receptors is a woman aged 18 to 75 with a cervical HPV16 infection that either progressed to CIN3+ or cleared (not recorded which).

Of note for this clone: The sequence runs out 3 residues before the end of the CDR3; the remainder is reconstructed from the germline J gene. V is TRBV7-3 and J is TRBJ2-7; 8 nucleotides match TRBD1. CDR1 is SGHTA and CDR2 is FQGTGA in the germline V gene. The V segment lost 2 bases and the J segment 2 bases; nucleotides outside the gene matches: 5. The CDR3 loop spans 15 amino acids. The CDR3 loop reads CASSLGAGGAYEQYF. The DNA read from the CDR3 is TGTGCCAGCAGCTTAGGCGCAGGGGGCGCCTACGAG.

As to this clone: The observed sequence ends 3 residues before the CDR3 terminus, with the missing tail filled in from the germline J gene. The chain is built from TRBV7-9 and TRBJ1-2; TRBD1 is a possible D gene (5 bases). The CDR3 sequence is 14 residues long. Germline V gene lookup returns CDR1 SEHNR and CDR2 FQNEAQ (reference sequence). CDR3 bases read: TGTGCCAGCAGCTTCACTAGCGGGAGGGACGAC. It specifies CASSFTSGRDD. The CDR3 in full is CASSFTSGRDDYTF. Drawing the rest from reference TRBV7-9 and TRBJ1-2, the complete variable domain is DTGVSQNPRHKITKRGQNVTFRCDPISEHNRLYWYRQTLGQGPEFLTYFQNEAQLEKSRLLSDRFSAERPKGSFSTLEIQRTEQGDSAMYLCASSFTSGRDDYTFGSGTRLTVV.

About this clone itself: The read ends 3 residues early relative to the CDR3; the germline J gene fills the gap. J is TRBJ2-5 and V is TRBV18; D is unresolved. The CDR3 spans 12 residues. The germline V gene encodes CDR1 KGHSH and CDR2 LQKENI. V was shortened by 0 bases and J by 6 bases, with 5 bases between the two germline ends. The part of the CDR3 DNA that was read is TGTGCCAGCTCACCACCCTTTAAGACC. Its translation is CASSPPFKT. The entire CDR3 is CASSPPFKTQYF.

In regard to this clone: The observed sequence ends 3 residues before the CDR3 terminus, with the missing tail filled in from the germline J gene. The chain uses TRBV2 and TRBJ1-4; D remains ambiguous. The CDR3 totals 14 residues. Trimming removed 7 bases at V and 6 bases at J, with 15 bases between. The germline V gene has CDR1 SNHLY and CDR2 FYNNEI. CDR3 in amino acids: CASILRTPHEKLFF. The CDR3 bases that were read are TGTGCCAGCATTTTGAGGACTCCCCATGAAAAA.

To note about this clone: The read gets to within 3 residues of the CDR3 end, and the germline J gene fills in the rest. This chain connects TRBV6-2 or TRBV6-3 to TRBJ1-2; D is possibly TRBD1 (6 bases). This CDR3 spans 16 amino acids. Deletions cut 4 bases from V and 4 bases from J, with 19 bases between. Germline V CDR1 and CDR2: MNHEY, SVGEGT. The CDR3 DNA, read in part, is TGTGCCAGCAGTTTGGAGGACAGCCTCCTTGGCTATGGC. Its translation is CASSLEDSLLGYG. The CDR3 reads in full as CASSLEDSLLGYGYTF.

Comments on this clone: The read ends 3 residues early relative to the CDR3; the germline J gene fills the gap. The chain combines TRBV19 with TRBJ2-5; possibly TRBD1 for D (5 bases). The CDR3 consists of 14 residues. The ends were cut back, 5 bases at V and 1 base at J, with 11 bases in the middle. CDR1 is LNHDA, CDR2 SQIVND, per germline (reference sequence). The CDR3 is CASSPQGSQETQYF. The part of the CDR3 DNA that was read is TGTGCCAGTAGTCCTCAGGGATCCCAAGAGACC.

Comment on this clone: The CDR3 end is not reached by the read, which stops 3 residues before it; the germline J gene fills it in. The V gene is TRBV6-2 or TRBV6-3, the J gene TRBJ1-2; TRBD1 might be the D (6 bases). The length of the CDR3 is 13 residues. Germline V gives CDR1 MNHEY, CDR2 SVGEGT. Trimming removed 5 bases from V and 7 bases from J, with 14 bases in between. Incomplete CDR3 DNA: TGTGCCAGCAGTCTGGACAGAGAGTTTGGC. It specifies CASSLDREFG. The entire CDR3 reads CASSLDREFGYTF.

About this clone: The read ends 3 residues before the CDR3 terminus; that terminus is restored from the germline J gene. The chain is built from TRBV7-6 and TRBJ2-7, with D maybe TRBD1 (5 bases). V lost 1 base and J 0 bases, leaving 13 bases between the germline ends. The germline gives CDR1 SGHVS, CDR2 FNYEAQ. The CDR3 runs to 16 residues. The CDR3 bases that were read are TGTGCCAGCAGCTTAGGGACATTTGACAGCTCCTACGAG. Protein sequence: CASSLGTFDSSYE. The entire CDR3 is CASSLGTFDSSYEQYF.

As for this clone: The DNA ends 3 residues before the CDR3 does, and the rest of the CDR3 is filled in from the germline J gene. The rearrangement joins TRBV6-2 or TRBV6-3 to TRBJ2-5; no definite D call. Per the germline V gene, CDR1 is MNHEY and CDR2 is SVGEGT. V was pared by 5 bases and J by 5 bases, with 6 bases between. The CDR3 spans 11 residues. CDR3 loop: CASSLTETQYF. The CDR3 DNA, read in part, is TGTGCCAGCAGTCTAACGGAGACC.

Details on this clone: From the germline J gene comes the end of the CDR3, since the read stops 3 residues before it. The rearrangement links TRBV20-1 to TRBJ2-1; 15 bases are a match to TRBD2. This CDR3 has 19 amino acids. The germline V gene encodes CDR1 DFQATT and CDR2 SNEGSKA (reference sequence). J lost 0 bases, V lost 1 base, and 7 bases had no gene match. The CDR3 here is CSARAAPGLAGGSYNEQFF. CDR3 bases read: TGCAGTGCTAGAGCCGCCCCGGGACTAGCGGGGGGCTCCTACAATGAG.

The CDR3 bases that were read are TGCAGTGCTAGCGAAGCGGGGGGCGAG. It translates to CSASEAGGE. The CDR3 reads in full as CSASEAGGEQYF. The chain combines TRBV20-1 with TRBJ2-7, with TRBD2 matching 9 bases. Sequencing ends 3 residues short of the CDR3 end; the germline J gene provides the rest. The V and J ends lost 3 bases and 6 bases, in that order; junction bases with no gene match: 3. Per germline, CDR1 DFQATT and CDR2 SNEGSKA (reference sequence). CDR3 length equals 12 residues.

About this clone: From the germline J gene comes the end of the CDR3, since the read stops 3 residues before it. The chain uses TRBV18 and TRBJ2-4; D is perhaps TRBD1 (6 bases). Germline V gene lookup returns CDR1 KGHSH and CDR2 LQKENI. The CDR3 is made up of 16 amino acids. The CDR3 DNA, read in part, is TGTGCCAGCTCCGAAGACCGGACAGACGAATTCTATGGT. Its protein is CASSEDRTDEFYG. The CDR3 in full is CASSEDRTDEFYGQYF. Combining the CDR3 with reference TRBV18 and TRBJ2-4 gives the whole variable domain NAGVMQNPRHLVRRRGQEARLRCSPMKGHSHVYWYRQLPEEGLKFMVYLQKENIIDESGMPKERFSAEFPKEGPSILRIQQVVRGDSAAYFCASSEDRTDEFYGQYFGAGTRLSVL.

With regard to this clone: The sequenced fragment ends 3 residues before the CDR3 boundary, so the rest is inferred from the germline J gene. The chain employs TRBV4-1 and TRBJ1-4; D is unclear. With 2 bases removed from V and 7 bases from J, the gap between germline ends came to 14 bases. CDR3 length equals 15 residues. Germline V gives CDR1 MGHRA, CDR2 YSYEKL. The CDR3 bases that were read are TGCGCCAGCAGCCAAATGTACGGGTTATCTGAAAAA. Protein product: CASSQMYGLSEK. The CDR3 in its entirety is CASSQMYGLSEKLFF.

In the case of this clone: The read falls 3 residues short of the CDR3 end, and the missing part is taken from the germline J gene. The chain combines TRBV20-1 with TRBJ2-2, with D tentatively TRBD2 (6 bases). Germline CDR1 DFQATT, CDR2 SNEGSKA (reference sequence). CDR3 length: 14 residues. The V and J ends lost 0 bases and 5 bases respectively, with 10 bases between them. The covered CDR3 bases are TGCAGTGCTAGAGATCATGGGGGGACCGGGGAG. Its translation is CSARDHGGTGE. The full CDR3 sequence reads CSARDHGGTGELFF.

Turning to this clone: Read coverage stops 3 residues before the CDR3 terminus; the germline J gene supplies the remainder. V and J are TRBV12-3 or TRBV12-4 and TRBJ1-5; 8 bases line up with TRBD1. V was pared by 3 bases and J by 6 bases, with 4 bases of the junction left unmatched. The CDR3 covers 14 residues. The CDR3 sequence: CASSFRDRRQPQHF. The DNA read from the CDR3 is TGTGCCAGCAGTTTCCGGGACAGGCGTCAGCCC.

About this clone itself: Coverage ceases 3 residues before the CDR3 finishes, and the germline J gene fills in the end. This rearrangement joins TRBV6-1 to TRBJ2-3, with TRBD2 identical over 9 bases. The J segment lost 1 base and the V segment lost 2 bases, leaving 4 bases of the junction unmatched. CDR1 is MNHNS and CDR2 is SASEGT in the germline V gene. The CDR3 contains 16 residues. The DNA read from the CDR3 is TGTGCCAGCAGTGAATTTAGCGGGGGTCGCACAGATACG. This codes for CASSEFSGGRTDT. The whole CDR3 sequence reads CASSEFSGGRTDTQYF.

Points on this clone: The CDR3 goes on 3 residues after the read ends, and that part is filled in from the germline J gene. The V and J genes are TRBV20-1 and TRBJ1-6; the D gene is possibly TRBD1 (6 bases). The CDR3 covers 15 residues. CDR1 DFQATT and CDR2 SNEGSKA come from the germline V gene (reference sequence). Trimming took 1 base from V and 10 from J, leaving 17 bases between them. The CDR3 protein is CSARGLDSRGSPLHF. Incomplete CDR3 DNA: TGCAGTGCTAGAGGTTTGGACAGCAGGGGATCACCC.

On this clone: From the germline J gene comes the end of the CDR3, since the read stops 3 residues before it. The V gene is TRBV7-6, the J gene TRBJ1-1; TRBD1 might be the D (5 bases). The germline CDR1 and CDR2 sequences are SGHVS and FNYEAQ. There are 13 residues in the CDR3. The CDR3 here is CASSPTGGSIAFF. CDR3 DNA, as far as it was read: TGTGCCAGCAGTCCGACGGGGGGGAGTATA.

Regarding this clone: The read halts 3 residues ahead of the CDR3 end, with the missing end drawn from the germline J gene. The chain joins TRBV14 to TRBJ2-5, with D perhaps matching TRBD2 (5 bases). Deletions cut 4 bases from V and 4 bases from J, with 13 bases between. CDR3 length equals 14 residues. The germline gives CDR1 SGHDN, CDR2 FVKESK. The DNA read from the CDR3 is TGTGCCAGCAGCCGGGCTAGCAGGCGAGAGACC. Encoded protein: CASSRASRRET. The entire CDR3 sequence reads CASSRASRRETQYF.

A word on this clone: The CDR3 end falls 3 residues outside the read, so it is completed with the germline J gene. The chain is built from TRBV25-1 and TRBJ2-7; 7 nucleotides align to TRBD2. Germline V gives CDR1 MGHDK, CDR2 SYGVNS. The CDR3 sequence is 15 residues long. The V and J ends lost 7 bases and 0 bases, in that order; junction bases with no gene match: 9. This chain's CDR3 is CASNGGTASSYEQYF. The DNA read from the CDR3 is TGTGCCAGCAACGGGGGGACGGCGAGCTCCTACGAG.

A remark on this clone: The DNA ends 3 residues before the CDR3 does, and the rest of the CDR3 is filled in from the germline J gene. The chain recombines TRBV12-3 or TRBV12-4 with TRBJ2-5, with 9 positions matching TRBD1. V was pared by 1 base and J by 5 bases, with 14 bases of the junction left unmatched. CDR3 length equals 18 residues. The covered CDR3 bases are TGTGCCAGCAGTTTAGGTACATCCGTGGGACAGGGTTTGGAGACC. It encodes CASSLGTSVGQGLET. The whole CDR3 is CASSLGTSVGQGLETQYF.

The CDR3 loop reads CASSSRSGLADNEQFF. The part of the CDR3 DNA that was read is TGCGCCAGCAGCTCCCGATCGGGACTAGCGGACAATGAG. The chain combines TRBV5-1 with TRBJ2-1; 11 bases agree with TRBD2. The CDR3 end falls 3 residues outside the read, so it is completed with the germline J gene. The CDR3 loop spans 16 amino acids. Germline assignment: CDR1 SGHRS and CDR2 YFSETQ. Unmatched junction bases numbered 7, after V lost 3 bases and J lost 5 bases.

Comments on this clone: The CDR3 end is not reached by the read, which stops 3 residues before it; the germline J gene fills it in. The rearrangement links TRBV19 to TRBJ1-2, with a possible D match to TRBD1 (6 bases). The CDR3 length is 14 residues. The germline V gene has CDR1 LNHDA and CDR2 SQIVND (reference sequence). CDR3 sequence: CASSVLGTSYDYTF. The CDR3 bases that were read are TGTGCCAGTAGTGTACTAGGGACATCCTACGAC.